This TCR beta chain emerged from a study of CD8+ T cells in alopecia areata. The sequencing template was cDNA reverse transcribed from extracted RNA. The table came from immunoSEQ multiplex PCR; TCRdb's copy has only in-frame clones and leaves some out. This sample carries 150,000 to 180,000 clones, approximately 53% of them seen once, and the ten largest clones take roughly 21%. V was clipped by 4 bases and J by 8 bases; unmatched bases: 12. This CDR3 contains 16 residues. Study observations and caveats: Clarity of TCR sharing across patients fell short of that in mice, possibly HLA-related.

Details on this clone: Its matching antigen is unknown.

The TCR was taken from a human donor with alopecia areata. V gene TRBV23-1 combines with J gene TRBJ1-2, with 11 bases fitting TRBD1. TRBV23-1 falls under the ORF class, with uncertain function. The material sequenced was CD8+ T cells sorted from blood, taken at week 0. The CDR3: CASSLPMDRGRGGYTF. The DNA for the CDR3 is TGCGCCAGCAGTCTCCCAATGGACAGGGGGCGCGGGGGCTACACCTTC.